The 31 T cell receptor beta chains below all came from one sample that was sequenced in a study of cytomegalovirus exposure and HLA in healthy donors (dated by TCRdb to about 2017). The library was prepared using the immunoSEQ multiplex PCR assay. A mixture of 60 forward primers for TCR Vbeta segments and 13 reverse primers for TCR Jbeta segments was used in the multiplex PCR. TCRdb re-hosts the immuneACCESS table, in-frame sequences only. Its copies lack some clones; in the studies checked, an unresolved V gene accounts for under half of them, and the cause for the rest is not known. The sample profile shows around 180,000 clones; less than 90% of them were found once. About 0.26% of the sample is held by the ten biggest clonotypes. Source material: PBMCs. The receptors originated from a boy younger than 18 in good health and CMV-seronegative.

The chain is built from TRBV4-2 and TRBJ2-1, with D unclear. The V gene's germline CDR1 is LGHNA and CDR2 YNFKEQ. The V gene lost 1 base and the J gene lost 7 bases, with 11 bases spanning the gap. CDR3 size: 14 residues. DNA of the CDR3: TGTGCCAGCAGCCAAGCAACCCTTCGGAATGAGCAGTTCTTC. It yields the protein CASSQATLRNEQFF.

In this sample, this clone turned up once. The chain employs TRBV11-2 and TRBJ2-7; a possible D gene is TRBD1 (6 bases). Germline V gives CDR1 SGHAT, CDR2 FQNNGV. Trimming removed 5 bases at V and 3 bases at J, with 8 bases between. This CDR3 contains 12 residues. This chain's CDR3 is CASSLDSYEQYF. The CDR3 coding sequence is TGTGCCAGCAGCCTGGACAGCTACGAGCAGTACTTC.

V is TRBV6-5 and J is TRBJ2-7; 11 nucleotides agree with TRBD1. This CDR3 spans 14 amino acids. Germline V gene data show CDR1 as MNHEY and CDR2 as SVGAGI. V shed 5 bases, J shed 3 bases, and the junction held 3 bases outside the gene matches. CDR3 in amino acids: CASSEGTGGYEQYF. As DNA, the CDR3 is TGTGCCAGCAGTGAAGGGACAGGGGGCTACGAGCAGTACTTC.

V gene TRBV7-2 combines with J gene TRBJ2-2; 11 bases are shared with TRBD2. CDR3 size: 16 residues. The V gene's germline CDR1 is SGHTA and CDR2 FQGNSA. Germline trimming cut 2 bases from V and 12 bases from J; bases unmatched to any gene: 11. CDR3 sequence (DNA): TGTGCCAGCAGCTTAAGTCTAGCGGGGGGCCCTGGTCAGCTGTTTTTT. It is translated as CASSLSLAGGPGQLFF.

The CDR3 is CAISPNRGDYEQYF. For the CDR3, the DNA is TGTGCCATCAGTCCCAACAGGGGGGATTACGAGCAGTACTTC. The gene calls are TRBV10-3 and TRBJ2-5, with 8 bases matching TRBD1. The J call is in doubt because the DNA end fits TRBJ2-7 better. The CDR3 covers 14 residues. Per the germline V gene, CDR1 is ENHRY and CDR2 is SYGVKD.

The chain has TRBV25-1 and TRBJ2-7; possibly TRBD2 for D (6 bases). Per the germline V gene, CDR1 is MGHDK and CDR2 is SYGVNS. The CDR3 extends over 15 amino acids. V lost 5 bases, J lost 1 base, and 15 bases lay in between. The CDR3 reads CASSKEGSLSYEQYF. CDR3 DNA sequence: TGTGCCAGCAGTAAGGAGGGGTCCCTTTCCTACGAGCAGTACTTC.

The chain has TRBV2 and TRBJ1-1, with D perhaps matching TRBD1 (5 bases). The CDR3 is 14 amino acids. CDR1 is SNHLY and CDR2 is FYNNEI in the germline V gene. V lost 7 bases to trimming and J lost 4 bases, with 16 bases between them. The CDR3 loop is CASTQLIGVTEAFF. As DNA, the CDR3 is TGTGCCAGCACCCAATTGATAGGGGTCACTGAAGCTTTCTTT.

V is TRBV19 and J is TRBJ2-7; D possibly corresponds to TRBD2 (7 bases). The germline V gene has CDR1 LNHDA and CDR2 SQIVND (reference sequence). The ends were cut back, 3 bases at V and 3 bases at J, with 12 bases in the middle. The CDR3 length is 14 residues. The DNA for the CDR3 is TGTGCCAGTAGTATTCGCGGGGGACACTACGAGCAGTACTTC. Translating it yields CASSIRGGHYEQYF. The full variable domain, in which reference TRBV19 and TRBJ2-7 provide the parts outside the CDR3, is DGGITQSPKYLFRKEGQNVTLSCEQNLNHDAMYWYRQDPGQGLRLIYYSQIVNDFQKGDIAEGYSVSREKKESFPLTVTSAQKNPTAFYLCASSIRGGHYEQYFGPGTRLTVT.

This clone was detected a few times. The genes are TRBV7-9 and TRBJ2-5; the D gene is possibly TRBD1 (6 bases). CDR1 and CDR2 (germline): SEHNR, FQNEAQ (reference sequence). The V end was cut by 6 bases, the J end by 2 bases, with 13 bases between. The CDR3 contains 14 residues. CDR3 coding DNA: TGTGCCAGCAGAAATCGGGACATTCAAGAGACCCAGTACTTC. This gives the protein CASRNRDIQETQYF.

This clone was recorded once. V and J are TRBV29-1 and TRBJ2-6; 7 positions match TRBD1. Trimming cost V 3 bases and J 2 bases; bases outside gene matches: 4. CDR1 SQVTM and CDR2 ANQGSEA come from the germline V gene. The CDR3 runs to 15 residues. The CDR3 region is CSVDQTGAGANVLTF. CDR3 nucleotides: TGCAGCGTTGATCAAACAGGGGCTGGGGCCAACGTCCTGACTTTC.

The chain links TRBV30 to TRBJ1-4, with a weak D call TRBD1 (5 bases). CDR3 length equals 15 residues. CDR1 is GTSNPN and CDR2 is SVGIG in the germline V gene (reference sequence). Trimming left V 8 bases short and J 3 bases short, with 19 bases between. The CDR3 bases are TGTGCCCGGGGGTCGGGGGTTCTCTCTAATGAAAAACTGTTTTTT. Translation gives CARGSGVLSNEKLFF.

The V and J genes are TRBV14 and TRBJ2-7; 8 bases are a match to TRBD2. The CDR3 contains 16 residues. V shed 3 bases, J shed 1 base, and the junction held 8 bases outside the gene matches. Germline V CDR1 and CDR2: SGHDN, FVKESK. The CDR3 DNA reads TGTGCCAGCAGCCAGAGGAGCGGGAGTGCATCCTACGAGCAGTACTTC. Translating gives CASSQRSGSASYEQYF. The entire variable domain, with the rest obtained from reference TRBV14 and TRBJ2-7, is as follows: EAGVTQFPSHSVIEKGQTVTLRCDPISGHDNLYWYRRVMGKEIKFLLHFVKESKQDESGMPNNRFLAERTGGTYSTLKVQPAELEDSGVYFCASSQRSGSASYEQYFGPGTRLTVT.

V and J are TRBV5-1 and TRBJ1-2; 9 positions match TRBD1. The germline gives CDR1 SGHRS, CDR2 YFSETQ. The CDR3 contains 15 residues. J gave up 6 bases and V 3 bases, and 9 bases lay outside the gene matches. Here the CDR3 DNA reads TGCGCCAGCAGCTGGATGGGACAGGGAGAAGATGGCTACACCTTC. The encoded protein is CASSWMGQGEDGYTF.

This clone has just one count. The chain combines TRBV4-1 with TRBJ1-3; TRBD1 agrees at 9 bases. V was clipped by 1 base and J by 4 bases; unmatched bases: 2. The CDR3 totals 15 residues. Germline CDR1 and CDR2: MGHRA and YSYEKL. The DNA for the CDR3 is TGCGCCAGCAGCCAAGCCGGGACAGGGGGAAACACCATATATTTT. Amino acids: CASSQAGTGGNTIYF.

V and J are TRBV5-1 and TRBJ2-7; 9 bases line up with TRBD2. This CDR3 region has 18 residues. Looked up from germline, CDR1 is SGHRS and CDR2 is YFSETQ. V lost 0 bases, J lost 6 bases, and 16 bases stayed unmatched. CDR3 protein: CASSLGVGLAGARREQYF. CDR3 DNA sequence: TGCGCCAGCAGCTTGGGGGTTGGATTAGCGGGAGCCCGGCGCGAGCAGTACTTC.

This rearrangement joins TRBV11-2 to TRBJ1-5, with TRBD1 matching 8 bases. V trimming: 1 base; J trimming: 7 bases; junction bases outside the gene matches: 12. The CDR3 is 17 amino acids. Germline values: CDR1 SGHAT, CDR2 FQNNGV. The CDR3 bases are TGTGCCAGCAGCTTAGGACAGGGGATTGATGGGGGACAGCCCCAGCATTTT. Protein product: CASSLGQGIDGGQPQHF.

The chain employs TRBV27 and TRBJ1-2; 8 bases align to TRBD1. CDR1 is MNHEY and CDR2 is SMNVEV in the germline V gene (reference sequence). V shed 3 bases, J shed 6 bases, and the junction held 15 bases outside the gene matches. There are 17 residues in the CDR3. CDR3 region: CASSFSQPQGAKHGYTF. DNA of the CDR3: TGTGCCAGCAGTTTCTCCCAACCCCAGGGGGCGAAACATGGCTACACCTTC.

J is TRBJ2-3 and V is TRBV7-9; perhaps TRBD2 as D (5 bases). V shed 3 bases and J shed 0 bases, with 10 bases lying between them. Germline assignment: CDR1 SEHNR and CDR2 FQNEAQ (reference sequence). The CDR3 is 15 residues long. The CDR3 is CASSFVGSSTDTQYF. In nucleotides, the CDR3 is TGTGCCAGCAGCTTTGTTGGGAGTAGCACAGATACGCAGTATTTT.

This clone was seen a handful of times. This chain's CDR3 is CASSLSQGLSSPLHF. The DNA of the CDR3 is TGCGCCAGCAGCTTGTCGCAGGGGCTGAGTTCACCCCTCCACTTT. This chain joins TRBV5-1 and TRBJ1-6, with D perhaps matching TRBD1 (6 bases). The length of the CDR3 is 15 residues. V lost 1 base, J lost 9 bases, and 14 bases lay in between. From germline, CDR1 is SGHRS and CDR2 YFSETQ.

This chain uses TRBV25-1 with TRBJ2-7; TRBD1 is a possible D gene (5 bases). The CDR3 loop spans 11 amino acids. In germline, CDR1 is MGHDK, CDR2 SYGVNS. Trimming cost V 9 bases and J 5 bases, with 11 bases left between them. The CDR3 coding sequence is TGTGCCAGTTGGGCAGGGAACGAGCAGTACTTC. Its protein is CASWAGNEQYF.

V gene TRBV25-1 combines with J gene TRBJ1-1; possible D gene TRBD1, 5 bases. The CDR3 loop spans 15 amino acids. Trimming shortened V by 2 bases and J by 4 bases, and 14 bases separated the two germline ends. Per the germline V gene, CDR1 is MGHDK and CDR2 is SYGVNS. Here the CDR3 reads CASSETRDGSTEAFF. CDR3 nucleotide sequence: TGTGCCAGCAGTGAAACTAGGGACGGGAGCACTGAAGCTTTCTTT.

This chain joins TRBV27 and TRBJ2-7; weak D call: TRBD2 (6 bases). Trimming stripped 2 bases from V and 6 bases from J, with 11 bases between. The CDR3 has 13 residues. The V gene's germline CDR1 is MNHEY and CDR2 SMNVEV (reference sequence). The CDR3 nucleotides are TGTGCCAGCAGTTTAGGGGGGAATAGCGAGCAGTACTTC. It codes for CASSLGGNSEQYF.

The CDR3 coding sequence is TGTGCCAGCAGCCTCCGGGACAGGGTGGGCTACACCTTC. It codes for CASSLRDRVGYTF. The chain couples TRBV9 to TRBJ1-2; 9 bases map to TRBD1. CDR1 is SGDLS, CDR2 YYNGEE, per germline. This CDR3 contains 13 residues. V shed 4 bases and J 8 bases; nucleotides not matched to a gene: 6.

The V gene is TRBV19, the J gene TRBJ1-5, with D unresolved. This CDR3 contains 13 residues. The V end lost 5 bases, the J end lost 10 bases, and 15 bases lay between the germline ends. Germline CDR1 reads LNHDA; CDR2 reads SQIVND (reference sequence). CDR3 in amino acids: CASSLTALFPQHF. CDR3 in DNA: TGTGCCAGTAGTTTAACAGCCCTTTTCCCCCAGCATTTT.

The CDR3 here is CASKGWGDSNQPQHF. The DNA of the CDR3 is TGTGCCAGCAAGGGTTGGGGCGATAGCAATCAGCCCCAGCATTTT. The V and J genes are TRBV28 and TRBJ1-5, with D tentatively TRBD1 (5 bases). V lost 7 bases to trimming and J lost 0 bases, with 13 bases between them. Germline CDR1 MDHEN, CDR2 SYDVKM. The length of the CDR3 is 15 residues.

The CDR3 spells CASSLSGGPETQYF. The CDR3 bases are TGTGCCAGCAGCCTTAGCGGGGGGCCAGAGACCCAGTACTTC. The gene calls are TRBV9 and TRBJ2-5; 10 positions agree with TRBD2. The J segment lost 4 bases and the V segment lost 4 bases, leaving 4 bases of the junction unmatched. The CDR3 is made up of 14 amino acids. CDR1 and CDR2 (germline): SGDLS, YYNGEE.

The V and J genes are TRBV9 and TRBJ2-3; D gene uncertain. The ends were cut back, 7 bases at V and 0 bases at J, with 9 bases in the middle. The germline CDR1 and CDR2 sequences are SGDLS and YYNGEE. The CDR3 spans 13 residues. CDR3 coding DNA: TGTGCCAGCCGCGCGACTAGCACAGATACGCAGTATTTT. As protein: CASRATSTDTQYF.

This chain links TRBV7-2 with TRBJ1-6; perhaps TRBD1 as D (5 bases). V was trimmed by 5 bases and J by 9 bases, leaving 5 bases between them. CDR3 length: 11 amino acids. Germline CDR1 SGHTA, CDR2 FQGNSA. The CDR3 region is CASSQGSPLHF. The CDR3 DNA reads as TGTGCCAGCAGCCAGGGTTCACCCCTCCACTTT.

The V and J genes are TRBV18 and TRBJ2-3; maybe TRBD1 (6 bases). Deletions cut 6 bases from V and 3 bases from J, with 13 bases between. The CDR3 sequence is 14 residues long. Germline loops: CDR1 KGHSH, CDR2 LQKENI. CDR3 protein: CASSPKGQTDTQYF. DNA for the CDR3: TGTGCCAGCTCCCCAAAGGGACAAACAGATACGCAGTATTTT. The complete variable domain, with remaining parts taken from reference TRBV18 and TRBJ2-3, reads NAGVMQNPRHLVRRRGQEARLRCSPMKGHSHVYWYRQLPEEGLKFMVYLQKENIIDESGMPKERFSAEFPKEGPSILRIQQVVRGDSAAYFCASSPKGQTDTQYFGPGTRLTVL.

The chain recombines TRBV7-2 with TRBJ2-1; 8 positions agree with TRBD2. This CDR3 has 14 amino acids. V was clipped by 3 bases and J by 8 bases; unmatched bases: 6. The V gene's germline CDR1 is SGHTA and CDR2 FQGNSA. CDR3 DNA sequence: TGTGCCAGCAGCTTGGTGCGGGGGGTGGATGAGCAGTTCTTC. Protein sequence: CASSLVRGVDEQFF.

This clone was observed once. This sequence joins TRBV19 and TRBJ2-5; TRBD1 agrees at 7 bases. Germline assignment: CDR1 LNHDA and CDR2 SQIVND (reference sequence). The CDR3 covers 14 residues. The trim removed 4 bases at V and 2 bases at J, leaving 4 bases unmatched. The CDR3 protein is CASSTRTGQETQYF. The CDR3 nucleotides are TGTGCCAGTAGTACCCGGACAGGACAAGAGACCCAGTACTTC.